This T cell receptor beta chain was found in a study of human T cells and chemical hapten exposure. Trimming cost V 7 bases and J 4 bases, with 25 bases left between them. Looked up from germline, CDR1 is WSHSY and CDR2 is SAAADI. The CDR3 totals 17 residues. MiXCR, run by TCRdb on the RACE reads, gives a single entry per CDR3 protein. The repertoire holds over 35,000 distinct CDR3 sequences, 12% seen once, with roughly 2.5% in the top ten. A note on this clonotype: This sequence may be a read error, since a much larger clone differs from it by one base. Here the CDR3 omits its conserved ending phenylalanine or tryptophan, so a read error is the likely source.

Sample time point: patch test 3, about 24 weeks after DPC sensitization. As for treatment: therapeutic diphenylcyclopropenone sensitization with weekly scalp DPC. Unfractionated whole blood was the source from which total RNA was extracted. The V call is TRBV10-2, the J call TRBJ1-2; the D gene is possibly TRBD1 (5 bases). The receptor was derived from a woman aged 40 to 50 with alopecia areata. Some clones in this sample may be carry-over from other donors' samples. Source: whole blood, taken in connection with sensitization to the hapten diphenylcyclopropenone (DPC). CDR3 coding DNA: TGCGCCAGCACTGACAGCTTACTGGCGCCGACTAGCTATGGCTACACCCTC. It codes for CASTDSLLAPTSYGYTL.